These T cell receptor beta chains were read from a single sample in a study of lymphopenia after photon versus proton radiotherapy. Clones were read by immunoSEQ multiplex PCR, and TCRdb kept only the in-frame ones, dropping some. The data hold 89,000 or so clones, with around four fifths observed a single time. The sample consisted of peripheral blood, taken from a patient treated with proton-based radiotherapy. These receptors came from a man in his 60s with pancreatic cancer. Each CDR3 is given with its conserved first and last residue. The order of the fields is V gene, clone size, D gene, J gene, CDR3 DNA, CDR3 protein. D genes are given only for firm matches. The size entry is marked missing in some rows and otherwise reads once, few, many or a size class.

V gene: TRBV6-5
clone size: NA
D gene: TRBD1
J gene: TRBJ1-3
CDR3 DNA: TGTGCCAGCAGTTATATGACAGGGGATTCCGGAAACACCATATATTTT
CDR3 protein: CASSYMTGDSGNTIYF

V gene: TRBV2
clone size: NA
D gene: NA
J gene: TRBJ1-1
CDR3 DNA: TGTGCCAGCAGGTACACGGGGAACACTGAAGCTTTCTTT
CDR3 protein: CASRYTGNTEAFF

V gene: TRBV5-4
clone size: once
D gene: NA
J gene: TRBJ2-3
CDR3 DNA: TGTGCCACCAAGCGACAGCCCACAGATACGCAGTATTTT
CDR3 protein: CATKRQPTDTQYF

V gene: TRBV29-1
clone size: NA
D gene: NA
J gene: TRBJ2-1
CDR3 DNA: TGCAGCGTTCGGCAGACCAACAATGAGCAGTTCTTC
CDR3 protein: CSVRQTNNEQFF

V gene: TRBV6-5
clone size: NA
D gene: TRBD1
J gene: TRBJ2-1
CDR3 DNA: TGTGCCAGCAGTTACTCGGGGACAGGGGGCCTCAGCCCGTTCTTC
CDR3 protein: CASSYSGTGGLSPFF

V gene: TRBV9
clone size: NA
D gene: TRBD2
J gene: TRBJ2-1
CDR3 DNA: TGTGCCAGCAGCGTTAGCGGGGGGATGGGCTACAATGAGCAGTTCTTC
CDR3 protein: CASSVSGGMGYNEQFF

V gene: TRBV11-2
clone size: NA
D gene: NA
J gene: TRBJ2-2
CDR3 DNA: TGTGCCAGCAGCTTAGTTTTAGACACCGGGGAGCTGTTTTTT
CDR3 protein: CASSLVLDTGELFF

V gene: TRBV7-2
clone size: NA
D gene: NA
J gene: TRBJ2-2
CDR3 DNA: TGTGCCAGCAGTCTCGCCCTCAACACCGGGGAGCTGTTTTTT
CDR3 protein: CASSLALNTGELFF

V gene: TRBV9
clone size: NA
D gene: NA
J gene: TRBJ2-7
CDR3 DNA: TGTGCCAGCAGCGTAGGAGACAGGGAGCAGTACTTC
CDR3 protein: CASSVGDREQYF

V gene: TRBV25-1
clone size: NA
D gene: NA
J gene: TRBJ2-3
CDR3 DNA: TGTGCCAGCAGCCTCAGTGGGGGCACAGATACGCAGTATTTT
CDR3 protein: CASSLSGGTDTQYF

V gene: TRBV2
clone size: NA
D gene: TRBD2
J gene: TRBJ2-3
CDR3 DNA: TGTGCCAGCAGAAAAACTAGCGGGAGCGCAGATACGCAGTATTTT
CDR3 protein: CASRKTSGSADTQYF

V gene: TRBV15
clone size: NA
D gene: NA
J gene: TRBJ2-2
CDR3 DNA: TGTGCCACCAGCAGAAACACCGGGGAGCTGTTTTTT
CDR3 protein: CATSRNTGELFF

V gene: TRBV5-1
clone size: once
D gene: TRBD1
J gene: TRBJ2-5
CDR3 DNA: TGCGCCAGCAGCTCCCCCGGGACAGGGGGAGAGACCCAGTACTTC
CDR3 protein: CASSSPGTGGETQYF

V gene: TRBV5-1
clone size: NA
D gene: NA
J gene: TRBJ1-1
CDR3 DNA: TGCGCCAGCAGCCCGGGACATACCGACACTGAAGCTTTCTTT
CDR3 protein: CASSPGHTDTEAFF

V gene: TRBV5-1
clone size: NA
D gene: NA
J gene: TRBJ2-1
CDR3 DNA: TGCGCCAGCAGCGTAGGGAGTTTTGCGGGAGAGCAGTTCTTC
CDR3 protein: CASSVGSFAGEQFF

V gene: TRBV2
clone size: NA
D gene: TRBD1
J gene: TRBJ2-2
CDR3 DNA: TGTGCCAGCAGCGCAGGGGGCACGTTAGCCGGGGAGCTGTTTTTT
CDR3 protein: CASSAGGTLAGELFF

V gene: TRBV7-3
clone size: NA
D gene: NA
J gene: TRBJ2-1
CDR3 DNA: TGTGCCAGCAGCTTGCGGACGGGGAGCTCCTACAATGAGCAGTTCTTC
CDR3 protein: CASSLRTGSSYNEQFF

V gene: TRBV2
clone size: NA
D gene: NA
J gene: TRBJ1-1
CDR3 DNA: TGTGCCAGCAGAGGGGACACCTATGAAGCTTTCTTT
CDR3 protein: CASRGDTYEAFF